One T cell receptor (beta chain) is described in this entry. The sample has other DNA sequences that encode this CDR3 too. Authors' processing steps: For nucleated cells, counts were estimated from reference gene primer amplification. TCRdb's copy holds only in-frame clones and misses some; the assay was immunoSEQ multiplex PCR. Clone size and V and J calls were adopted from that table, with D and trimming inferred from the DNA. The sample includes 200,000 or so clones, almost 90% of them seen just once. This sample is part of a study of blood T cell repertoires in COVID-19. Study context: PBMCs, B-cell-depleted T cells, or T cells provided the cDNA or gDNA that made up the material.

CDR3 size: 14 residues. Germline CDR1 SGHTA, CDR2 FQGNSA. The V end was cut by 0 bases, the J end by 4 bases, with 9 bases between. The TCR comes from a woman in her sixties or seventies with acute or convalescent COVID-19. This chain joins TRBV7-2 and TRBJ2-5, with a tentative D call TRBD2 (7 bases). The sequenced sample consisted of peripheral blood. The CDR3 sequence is CASSLAGGGETQYF. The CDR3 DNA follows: TGTGCCAGCAGCTTAGCGGGAGGGGGAGAGACCCAGTACTTC.